These 18 T cell receptor beta chains came from one sample sequenced in a study of blood T cell repertoires in COVID-19. Assay: immunoSEQ multiplex PCR; the TCRdb copy retains only in-frame clones and omits some. The table has 90,000 to 120,000 clones, about 85% seen once. Input material: peripheral blood. The origin of the receptors is a human donor in a cohort sampled during active COVID-19.

The J gene is TRBJ1-3, the V gene TRBV18; D is uncertain. V lost 2 bases and J lost 4, with 24 bases in between. Germline V gene data show CDR1 as KGHSH and CDR2 as LQKENI. The CDR3 extends over 19 amino acids. The CDR3 DNA follows: TGTGCCAGCTCACCAACTCAAATTTCCGGTCCTTTATCAGGAAACACCATATATTTT. This gives the protein CASSPTQISGPLSGNTIYF.

This clone is a singleton in its sample. V gene TRBV3-1 (or the pseudogene TRBV3-2) combines with J gene TRBJ1-3; D not resolved. The CDR3 contains 12 residues. V was clipped by 3 bases and J by 4 bases, with 4 bases between them. Germline V gene data show CDR1 as LGHDT and CDR2 as YNNKEL (reference sequence). This chain's CDR3 is CASSHGGNTIYF. The DNA of the CDR3 is TGTGCCAGCAGCCACGGGGGAAACACCATATATTTT.

This clone has only one observation. V usage is TRBV10-2 and J usage is TRBJ2-1; 11 bases map to TRBD2. This CDR3 spans 13 amino acids. V shed 6 bases and J 8 bases; nucleotides not matched to a gene: 3. CDR1 is WSHSY, CDR2 SAAADI, per germline. In DNA, the CDR3 is TGCGCCAGCAGACTAGCGGGAGCGGATGAGCAGTTCTTC. This translates into CASRLAGADEQFF.

This clone occurred a few times. The chain joins TRBV5-4 to TRBJ2-7; D may be TRBD2 (6 bases). CDR1 is SGHNT, CDR2 YYREEE, per germline (reference sequence). Between the trimmed V and J ends, which lost 0 bases and 3 bases, there was a span of 10 bases. This CDR3 spans 14 amino acids. CDR3 DNA: TGTGCCAGCAGCTTGGGACTAGGGAACTACGAGCAGTACTTC. It codes for CASSLGLGNYEQYF. Together with reference TRBV5-4 and TRBJ2-7, the CDR3 gives the full variable domain: ETGVTQSPTHLIKTRGQQVTLRCSSQSGHNTVSWYQQALGQGPQFIFQYYREEENGRGNFPPRFSGLQFPNYSSELNVNALELDDSALYLCASSLGLGNYEQYFGPGTRLTVT.

This chain joins TRBV3-1 (or the pseudogene TRBV3-2) and TRBJ2-7, with D uncertain. The length of the CDR3 is 13 residues. Germline V gene data show CDR1 as LGHDT and CDR2 as YNNKEL (reference sequence). V was trimmed by 2 bases and J by 0 bases, leaving 5 bases between them. In DNA, the CDR3 is TGTGCCAGCAGCCAATTCAGCTCCTACGAGCAGTACTTC. It encodes CASSQFSSYEQYF.

The gene calls are TRBV7-2 and TRBJ2-7; TRBD1 matches 8 bases. CDR1 SGHTA and CDR2 FQGNSA come from the germline V gene. The CDR3 runs to 13 residues. The junction had 3 bases not matched to a gene; V was cut back by 6 bases and J by 2 bases. The CDR3 region has the DNA TGTGCCAGCAGTGGACAGGGCCCCTACGAGCAGTACTTC. This encodes CASSGQGPYEQYF.

This CDR3 reads CASSLIGTEEGNTF. Here the CDR3 DNA reads TGCGCCAGCAGCTTGATCGGGACTGAAGAGGGAAACACCTTC. The rearrangement joins TRBV5-1 to TRBJ1-2, with D possibly TRBD1 on 5 matching bases. Between the trimmed V and J ends, which lost 1 base and 12 bases, there was a span of 19 bases. The germline CDR1 and CDR2 sequences are SGHRS and YFSETQ. The CDR3 spans 14 residues. Full variable domain (missing parts from reference TRBV5-1 and TRBJ1-2): KAGVTQTPRYLIKTRGQQVTLSCSPISGHRSVSWYQQTPGQGLQFLFEYFSETQRNKGNFPGRFSGRQFSNSRSEMNVSTLELGDSALYLCASSLIGTEEGNTFGSGTRLTVV.

The J gene is TRBJ1-1, the V gene TRBV9; 7 bases fit TRBD1. CDR1 SGDLS and CDR2 YYNGEE come from the germline V gene. The CDR3 sequence is 14 residues long. J lost 5 bases, V lost 3 bases, and 7 bases had no gene match. This CDR3 is CASSATPGGTEAFF. The CDR3 nucleotides are TGTGCCAGCAGCGCCACACCAGGGGGGACTGAAGCTTTCTTT.

This chain connects TRBV6-5 to TRBJ1-3; 8 positions match TRBD1. CDR1 is MNHEY, CDR2 SVGAGI, per germline. The CDR3 runs 14 residues. The V gene end was trimmed by 6 bases and the J gene end by 3 bases; junction bases not matched to a gene: 4. The CDR3 DNA sequence: TGTGCCAGCAGGCCGACAGGGGATGGAAACACCATATATTTT. The encoded protein is CASRPTGDGNTIYF.

The J gene is TRBJ2-2, the V gene TRBV9, with D tentatively TRBD2 (6 bases). Between the trimmed V and J ends, which lost 6 bases and 1 base, there was a span of 10 bases. Germline-derived CDR1 and CDR2 are SGDLS and YYNGEE. The CDR3 is made up of 14 amino acids. DNA for the CDR3: TGTGCCAGCAACAGGCGGGAGAACACCGGGGAGCTGTTTTTT. It is translated as CASNRRENTGELFF.

The chain has TRBV5-4 and TRBJ2-4, with TRBD1 matching 9 bases. The CDR3 covers 15 residues. Germline V gene data show CDR1 as SGHNT and CDR2 as YYREEE (reference sequence). The V gene end was trimmed by 0 bases and the J gene end by 9 bases; junction bases not matched to a gene: 7. Here the CDR3 DNA reads TGTGCCAGCAGCTTGGCCCACCCGGGACAGGGCATTCAGTACTTC. Protein product: CASSLAHPGQGIQYF.

This sequence joins TRBV19 and TRBJ2-5, with 9 positions matching TRBD2. The germline V gene encodes CDR1 LNHDA and CDR2 SQIVND (reference sequence). After removal of 4 bases from V and 5 bases from J, the junction contained 11 bases not matched to a gene. The CDR3 length is 16 residues. CDR3 amino acids: CASSNPSGTSLETQYF. Here the CDR3 DNA reads TGTGCCAGTAGTAATCCTAGCGGGACGTCTTTGGAGACCCAGTACTTC. Using reference TRBV19 and TRBJ2-5 for the parts outside the CDR3, the full variable domain is DGGITQSPKYLFRKEGQNVTLSCEQNLNHDAMYWYRQDPGQGLRLIYYSQIVNDFQKGDIAEGYSVSREKKESFPLTVTSAQKNPTAFYLCASSNPSGTSLETQYFGPGTRLLVL.

The CDR3 region is CASSPRGSGTMDYGYTF. The CDR3 bases are TGTGCCAGCAGCCCCAGGGGGTCGGGTACAATGGACTATGGCTACACCTTC. The chain uses TRBV5-4 and TRBJ1-2; 7 bases match TRBD1. The trim removed 4 bases at V and 3 bases at J, leaving 15 bases unmatched. The CDR3 is 17 residues long. Germline V CDR1 and CDR2: SGHNT, YYREEE (reference sequence).

The rearrangement joins TRBV5-5 to TRBJ1-2; D remains ambiguous. There are 14 residues in the CDR3. With 3 bases removed from V and 4 bases from J, the gap between germline ends came to 13 bases. CDR1 is SGHKS, CDR2 YYEKEE, per germline (reference sequence). The CDR3 DNA is TGTGCCAGCAGCTCTTCGGGGTCGGCCTATGGCTACACCTTC. Translation: CASSSSGSAYGYTF.

The chain has TRBV2 and TRBJ1-1; D ambiguous. Germline V lookup: CDR1 SNHLY, CDR2 FYNNEI. Trimming pared 4 bases from V and 0 bases from J, leaving 6 bases between. The CDR3 is 13 amino acids. The CDR3 here is CASSVQMNTEAFF. DNA of the CDR3: TGTGCCAGCAGTGTACAGATGAACACTGAAGCTTTCTTT.

Worth noting for this clone: Other nucleotide sequences from this sample produce the same CDR3. This chain uses TRBV9 with TRBJ1-5; possibly TRBD1 for D (6 bases). V lost 0 bases to trimming and J lost 7 bases, with 17 bases between them. The CDR3 runs 16 residues. The germline V gene encodes CDR1 SGDLS and CDR2 YYNGEE. For the CDR3, the DNA is TGTGCCAGCAGCGTAGAGATGGGGGAGGGGGGGCAGCCCCAGCATTTT. Encoded protein: CASSVEMGEGGQPQHF.

The chain links TRBV25-1 to TRBJ1-1; D gene unclear. V was clipped by 3 bases and J by 3 bases, with 5 bases between them. Germline V lookup: CDR1 MGHDK, CDR2 SYGVNS. CDR3 length equals 12 residues. CDR3 coding DNA: TGTGCCAGCAGTGACGGTTACACTGAAGCTTTCTTT. This codes for CASSDGYTEAFF.

This chain links TRBV5-1 with TRBJ2-1; 7 bases are shared with TRBD1. J gave up 8 bases and V 6 bases, and 2 bases lay outside the gene matches. The CDR3 spans 11 residues. Germline V CDR1 and CDR2: SGHRS, YFSETQ. The CDR3 nucleotides read TGCGCCAGCAAGCAGGGGGATGAGCAGTTCTTC. Its translation is CASKQGDEQFF.